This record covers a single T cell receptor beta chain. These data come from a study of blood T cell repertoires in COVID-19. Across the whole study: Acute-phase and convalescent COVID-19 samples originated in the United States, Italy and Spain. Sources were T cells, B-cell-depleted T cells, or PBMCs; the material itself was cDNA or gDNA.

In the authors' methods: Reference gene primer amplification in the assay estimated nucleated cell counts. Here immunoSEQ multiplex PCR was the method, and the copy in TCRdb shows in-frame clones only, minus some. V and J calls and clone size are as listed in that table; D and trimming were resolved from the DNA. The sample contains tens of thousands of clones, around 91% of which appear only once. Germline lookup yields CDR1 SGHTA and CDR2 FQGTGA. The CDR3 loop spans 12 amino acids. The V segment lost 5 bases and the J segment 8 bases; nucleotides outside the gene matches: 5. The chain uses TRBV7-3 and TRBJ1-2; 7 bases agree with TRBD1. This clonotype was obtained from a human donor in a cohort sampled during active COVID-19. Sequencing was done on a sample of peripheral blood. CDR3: CASSTTGEGYTF. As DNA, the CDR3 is TGTGCCAGCAGCACCACAGGGGAAGGCTACACCTTC. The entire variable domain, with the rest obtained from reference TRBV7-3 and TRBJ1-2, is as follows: GAGVSQTPSNKVTEKGKYVELRCDPISGHTALYWYRQSLGQGPEFLIYFQGTGAADDSGLPNDRFFAVRPEGSVSTLKIQRTERGDSAVYLCASSTTGEGYTFGSGTRLTVV.